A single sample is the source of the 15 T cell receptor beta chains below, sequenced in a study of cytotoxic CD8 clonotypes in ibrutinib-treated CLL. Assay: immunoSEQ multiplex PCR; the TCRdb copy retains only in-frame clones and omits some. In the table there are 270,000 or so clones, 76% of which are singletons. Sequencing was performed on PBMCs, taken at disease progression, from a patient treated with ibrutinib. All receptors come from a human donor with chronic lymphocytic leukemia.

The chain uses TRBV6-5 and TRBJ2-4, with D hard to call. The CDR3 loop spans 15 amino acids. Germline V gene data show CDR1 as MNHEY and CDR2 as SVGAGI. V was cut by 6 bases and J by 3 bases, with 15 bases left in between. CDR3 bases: TGTGCCAGCAGCACTAATCCGGGCGTCAAAAACATTCAGTACTTC. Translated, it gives CASSTNPGVKNIQYF.

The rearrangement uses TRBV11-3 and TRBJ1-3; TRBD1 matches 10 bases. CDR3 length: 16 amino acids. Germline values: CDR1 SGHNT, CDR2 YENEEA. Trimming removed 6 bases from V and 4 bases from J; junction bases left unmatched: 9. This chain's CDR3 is CASRPWGQGKGNTIYF. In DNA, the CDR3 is TGTGCCAGCAGGCCATGGGGACAGGGGAAAGGAAACACCATATATTTT.

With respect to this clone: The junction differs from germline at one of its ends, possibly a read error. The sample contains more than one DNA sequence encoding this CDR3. This CDR3 is CASRRQYEQYF. The CDR3 DNA reads as TGTGCCAGCAGGAGACAGTACGAACAGTACTTC. The chain recombines TRBV2 with TRBJ2-7, with D possibly matching TRBD1 (5 bases). The CDR3 length is 11 residues. CDR1 and CDR2 from the germline V gene are SNHLY and FYNNEI. Full variable domain (outside the CDR3, taken from reference TRBV2 and TRBJ2-7): EPEVTQTPSHQVTQMGQEVILRCVPISNHLYFYWYRQILGQKVEFLVSFYNNEISEKSEIFDDQFSVERPDGSNFTLKIRSTKLEDSAMYFCASRRQYEQYFGPGTRLTVT.

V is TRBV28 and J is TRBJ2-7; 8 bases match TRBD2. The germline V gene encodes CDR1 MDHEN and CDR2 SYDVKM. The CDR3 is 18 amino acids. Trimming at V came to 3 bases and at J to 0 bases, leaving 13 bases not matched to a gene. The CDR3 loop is CASSLGGIAGKSSYEQYF. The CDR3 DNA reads TGTGCCAGCAGTTTGGGGGGAATAGCGGGGAAATCCTCCTACGAGCAGTACTTC.

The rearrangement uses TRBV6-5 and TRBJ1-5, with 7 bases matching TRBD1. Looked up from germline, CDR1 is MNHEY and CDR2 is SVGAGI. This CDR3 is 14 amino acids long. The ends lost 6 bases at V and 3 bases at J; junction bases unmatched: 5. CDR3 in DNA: TGTGCCAGCAGCCTGACAGGGAACAATCAGCCCCAGCATTTT. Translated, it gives CASSLTGNNQPQHF.

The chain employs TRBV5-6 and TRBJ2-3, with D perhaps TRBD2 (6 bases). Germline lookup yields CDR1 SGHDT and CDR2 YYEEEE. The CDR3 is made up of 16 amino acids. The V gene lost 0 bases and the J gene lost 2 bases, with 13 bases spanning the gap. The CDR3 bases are TGTGCCAGCAGCTTGGTGAATAGCGGACCCACAGATACGCAGTATTTT. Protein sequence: CASSLVNSGPTDTQYF.

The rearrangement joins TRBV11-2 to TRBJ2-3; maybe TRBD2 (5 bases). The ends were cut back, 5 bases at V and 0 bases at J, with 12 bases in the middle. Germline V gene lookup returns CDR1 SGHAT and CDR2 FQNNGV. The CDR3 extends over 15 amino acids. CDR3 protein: CASSRSVTSTDTQYF. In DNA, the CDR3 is TGTGCCAGCAGCCGTAGCGTCACTAGCACAGATACGCAGTATTTT.

The CDR3 protein is CASSFDGSYEQYF. The CDR3, as DNA: TGTGCCAGCAGCTTTGACGGCTCCTACGAGCAGTACTTC. V and J are TRBV5-6 and TRBJ2-7; D is uncertain. This CDR3 has 13 amino acids. The V gene lost 2 bases and the J gene lost 0 bases, with 6 bases spanning the gap. Per germline, CDR1 SGHDT and CDR2 YYEEEE.

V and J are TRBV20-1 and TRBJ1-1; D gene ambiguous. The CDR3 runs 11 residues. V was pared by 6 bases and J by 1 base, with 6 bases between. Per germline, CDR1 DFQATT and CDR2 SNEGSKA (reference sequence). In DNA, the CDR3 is TGCAGTGCACAGTCGAACACTGAAGCTTTCTTT. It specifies CSAQSNTEAFF.

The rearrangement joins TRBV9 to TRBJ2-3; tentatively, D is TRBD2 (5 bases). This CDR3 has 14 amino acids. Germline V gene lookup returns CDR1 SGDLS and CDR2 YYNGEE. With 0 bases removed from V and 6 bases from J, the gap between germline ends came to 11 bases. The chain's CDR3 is CASSVDSRADTQYF. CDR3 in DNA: TGTGCCAGCAGCGTAGACTCGCGGGCGGATACGCAGTATTTT.

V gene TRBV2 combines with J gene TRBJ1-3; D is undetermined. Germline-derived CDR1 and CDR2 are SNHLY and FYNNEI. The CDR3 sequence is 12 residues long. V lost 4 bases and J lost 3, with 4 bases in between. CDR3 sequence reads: CASSAYGNTIYF. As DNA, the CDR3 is TGTGCCAGCAGTGCTTATGGAAACACCATATATTTT. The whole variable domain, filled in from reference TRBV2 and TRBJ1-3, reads EPEVTQTPSHQVTQMGQEVILRCVPISNHLYFYWYRQILGQKVEFLVSFYNNEISEKSEIFDDQFSVERPDGSNFTLKIRSTKLEDSAMYFCASSAYGNTIYFGEGSWLTVV.

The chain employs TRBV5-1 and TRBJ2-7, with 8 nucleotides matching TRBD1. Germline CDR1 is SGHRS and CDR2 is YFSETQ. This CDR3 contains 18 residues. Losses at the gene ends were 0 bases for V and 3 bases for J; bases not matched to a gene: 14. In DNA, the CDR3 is TGCGCCAGCAGCTTGGGACAGGGGCTAAAGGTTGGGAACTACGAGCAGTACTTC. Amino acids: CASSLGQGLKVGNYEQYF.

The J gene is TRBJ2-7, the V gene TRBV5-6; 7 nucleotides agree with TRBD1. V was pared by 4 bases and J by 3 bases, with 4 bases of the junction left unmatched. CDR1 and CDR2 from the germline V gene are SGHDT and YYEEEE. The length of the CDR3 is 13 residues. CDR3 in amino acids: CASSGQVLYEQYF. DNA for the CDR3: TGTGCCAGCAGCGGACAGGTTCTCTACGAGCAGTACTTC.

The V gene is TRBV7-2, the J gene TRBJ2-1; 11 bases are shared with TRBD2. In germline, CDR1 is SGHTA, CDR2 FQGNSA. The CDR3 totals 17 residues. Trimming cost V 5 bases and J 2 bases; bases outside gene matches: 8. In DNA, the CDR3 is TGTGCCAGCAGCCGCCCTATAGCGGGAGGGCCCTACAATGAGCAGTTCTTC. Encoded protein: CASSRPIAGGPYNEQFF. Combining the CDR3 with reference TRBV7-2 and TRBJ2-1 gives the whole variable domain GAGVSQSPSNKVTEKGKDVELRCDPISGHTALYWYRQSLGQGLEFLIYFQGNSAPDKSGLPSDRFSAERTGGSVSTLTIQRTQQEDSAVYLCASSRPIAGGPYNEQFFGPGTRLTVL.

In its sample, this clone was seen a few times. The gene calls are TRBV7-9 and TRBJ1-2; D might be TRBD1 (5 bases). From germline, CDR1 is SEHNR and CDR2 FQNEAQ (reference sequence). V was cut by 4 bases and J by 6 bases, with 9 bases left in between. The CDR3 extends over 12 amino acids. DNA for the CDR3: TGTGCCAGCAGCTCCCCGGGGGATGGCTACACCTTC. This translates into CASSSPGDGYTF.